This T cell receptor beta chain was identified in a study of blood T cells in healthy people across ages (dated by TCRdb to about 2015). Turning to the overall study: In model experiments, roughly one uniquely barcoded TCR beta cDNA molecule per two T cells was captured by template switching. Using deep sequencing normalized with unique cDNA molecular identifiers, the study measured how TCR beta repertoire diversity changes with age. The donors were divided into four age groups: young (average about 16 years), middle-aged (about 40), aged (approximately 62) and long-lived (roughly 88). Donors of different ages were randomly distributed across sequencing lanes to avoid experimental bias. For two donors (one aged 18 to 30 and one aged 80 or older), the study analyzed two additional independent replicas of 1 million unique cDNA reads from the same blood draw. Findings and caveats that apply to the study as a whole: Donor CMV infection status was unknown, potentially confounding age-related changes in expanded clonotypes. Because profiling used bulk unsorted PBMCs, naive and antigen-experienced compartments could not be compared conclusively. Compared with the aged group, the long-lived group had more naive CD4+ T cells, fewer expanded clones and increased TCR diversity, suggesting age selection. Observed TCR beta diversity correlated strongly with the percentage of naive T cells measured by flow cytometry. Total diversity estimates from one million sequenced T cells were considered lower bounds and underestimates. As age increased, observed TCR beta diversity per million T cells dropped in a roughly linear way, and a significant reduction was already evident by age around 41.

The roughly 42 donors, aged roughly 6 to 95 years, were systemically healthy Caucasian individuals from Russia. Approximately 9.3 milliliters of peripheral blood were collected from each donor into EDTA-treated Vacutainer tubes. Ficoll-Paque density-gradient centrifugation was used to isolate PBMCs, with at least 7 million per sample. Total RNA was extracted from PBMCs with Trizol reagent, with at least 6 micrograms obtained per sample. For every donor, flow cytometry on a PBMC aliquot measured the percentage of naive CD45RAhigh/CD27high T cells. Sequences SGHVS (CDR1) and FNYEAQ (CDR2) are obtained from the germline V gene. Reading from cysteine to phenylalanine, the CDR3 counts 14 amino acids. The read is trimmed to its CDR3 DNA, 42 bases read in frame from base 1. Cut back by 2 bases and 10 bases, the V and J ends lie 15 bases apart. Library creation used 5' RACE. Sequencing used an Illumina HiSeq 2500. The second PCR ran for roughly 7 to 12 cycles and used a J-beta primer mix along with a sample-barcoded 5' primer. A unique molecular identifier was introduced onto each TCR beta cDNA molecule by a template-switch 5' adaptor carrying 12 random nucleotides. Each sample yielded at least 3 million CDR3-containing paired-end reads. The Mint cDNA synthesis kit, primed by a TRBC-specific oligonucleotide, was used to synthesize first-strand cDNA from all RNA. After uracil-DNA glycosylase treatment, a first 18-cycle PCR used universal primers M1SS and BC2_uni_R on all cDNA. In the original analysis: For normalization, 1 million high-quality reads, each with a distinct molecular identifier, were randomly selected from each sample. Instead of being binned into consensus sequences, reads with shared molecular identifiers were discarded. CDR3 identification, clonotype clustering and error correction used MiTCR with a Q25 quality threshold and the strictest error-elimination algorithm. A nonparametric unseen species model using Euler transformation provided a lower-bound estimate of total TCR beta diversity. TCRdb handled the public reads itself, with Q25 trimming in fastp and clone calling in MiXCR, and kept productive beta chains. Each entry is one CDR3 protein sequence, shown with its most common DNA and genes. V and J calls and clone size were set by TCRdb, not the authors. This sample is represented by some 700,000 distinct CDR3 sequences; 35% to 45% of them were singletons. Together, the top ten hold roughly 20% of the sample.

To note about this clonotype: Its antigen remains unidentified. There are no base qualities to consult, and no much larger clone falls within one base.

The receptor chain draws on TRBV7-6 and TRBJ1-5, with no D gene named confidently. The sample taken for sequencing was blood. This TCR came from a woman aged 60-75 years in good health. In nucleotides, the sequence is TGTGCCAGCAGCTTAAAGGAAGGGCCCTTTCCCCAGCATTTT. Its coded protein is CASSLKEGPFPQHF.